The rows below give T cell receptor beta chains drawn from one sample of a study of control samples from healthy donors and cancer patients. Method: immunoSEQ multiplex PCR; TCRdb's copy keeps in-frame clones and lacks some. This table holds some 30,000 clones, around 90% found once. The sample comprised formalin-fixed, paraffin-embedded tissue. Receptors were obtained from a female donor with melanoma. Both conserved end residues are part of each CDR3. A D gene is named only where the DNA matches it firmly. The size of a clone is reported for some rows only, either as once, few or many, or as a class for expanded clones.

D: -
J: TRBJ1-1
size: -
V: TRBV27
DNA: TGTGCCAGCAGTTTCAGAGGGCTGAACACTGAAGCTTTCTTT
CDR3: CASSFRGLNTEAFF

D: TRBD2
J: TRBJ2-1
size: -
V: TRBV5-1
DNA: TGCGCCAGCAGCTTTGCGGCGGGAGGGCCAAGTTCCGGTGAGCAGTTCTTC
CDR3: CASSFAAGGPSSGEQFF

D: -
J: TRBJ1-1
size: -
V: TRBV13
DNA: TGTGCCAGCAGAGGGGTCCCGAACACTGAAGCTTTCTTT
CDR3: CASRGVPNTEAFF

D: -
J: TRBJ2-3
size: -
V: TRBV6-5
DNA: TGTGCCAGCAGTTCAGGGACTTCTCATCTCACAGATACGCAGTATTTT
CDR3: CASSSGTSHLTDTQYF

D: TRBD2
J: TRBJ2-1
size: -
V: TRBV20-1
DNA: TGCAGTGCTAGTGTGCCAGCGGGATACAATGAGCAGTTCTTC
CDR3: CSASVPAGYNEQFF

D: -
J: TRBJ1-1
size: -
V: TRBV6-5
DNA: TGTGCCAGCAGTCAGACAGCGAACACTGAAGCTTTCTTT
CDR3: CASSQTANTEAFF

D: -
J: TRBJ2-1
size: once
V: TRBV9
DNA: TGTGCCAGCAGCACTAATAGTCTCTCCTACAATGAGCAGTTCTTC
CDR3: CASSTNSLSYNEQFF

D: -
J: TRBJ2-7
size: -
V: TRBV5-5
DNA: TGTGCCGGTTCTGTACTAGCCGCGGGAGAGCAGTACTTC
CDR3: CAGSVLAAGEQYF

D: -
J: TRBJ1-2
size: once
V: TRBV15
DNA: TGTGCCACCAGCGGAGGACAGCCTCTTTGGGATGGCTACACCTTC
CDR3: CATSGGQPLWDGYTF

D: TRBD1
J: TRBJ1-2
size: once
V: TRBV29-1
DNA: TGCAGCGTTGCAGGCGGGACGGGACAGGGCCTCTATGGCTACACCTTC
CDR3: CSVAGGTGQGLYGYTF

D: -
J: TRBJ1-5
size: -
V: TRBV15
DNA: TGTGCCACCAGCAGAGAAGGAAATCAGCCCCAGCATTTT
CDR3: CATSREGNQPQHF

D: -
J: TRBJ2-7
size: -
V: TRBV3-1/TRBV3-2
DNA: TGTGCCAGCAGCCAGAGCTCCTACGAGCAGTACTTC
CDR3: CASSQSSYEQYF

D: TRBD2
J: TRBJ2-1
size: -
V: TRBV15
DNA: TGTGCCACCAGCAGTCAGATCAGGACTAGCGGGAGTAGAAATGAGCAGTTCTTC
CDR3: CATSSQIRTSGSRNEQFF

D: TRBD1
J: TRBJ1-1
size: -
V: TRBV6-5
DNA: TGTGCCAGCAGTTACTCTACGGACAGGGGGGCTGAAGCTTTCTTT
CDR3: CASSYSTDRGAEAFF

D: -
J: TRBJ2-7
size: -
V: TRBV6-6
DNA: TGTGCCAGCAGTTCAAGCCTGGGGGACGAGCAGTACTTC
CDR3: CASSSSLGDEQYF

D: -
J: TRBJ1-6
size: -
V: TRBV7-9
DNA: TGTGCCAGCAGCTTAGGGGCAGGGGATAATTCACCCCTCCACTTT
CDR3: CASSLGAGDNSPLHF

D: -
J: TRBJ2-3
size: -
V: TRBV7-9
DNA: TGTGCCAGCAGCCGGAGTGGCACAGATACGCAGTATTTT
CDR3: CASSRSGTDTQYF